In its sample, the clone carrying this T cell receptor beta chain was seen a few times. Original processing methods: Reference gene primers were amplified, and this amplification served to estimate nucleated cell counts. The method was immunoSEQ multiplex PCR; TCRdb's version includes in-frame clones alone and lacks a portion of them. That table furnishes V, J and clone size, whereas the DNA furnished D and trimming. The sample gives around 500,000 clones, approximately 83% of which show up once; approximately 3.2% is in the top ten. These data come from a study of blood T cell repertoires in COVID-19. About the study: Whether acute or convalescent, the COVID-19 samples came from the United States, Italy and Spain.

CDR3 size: 14 residues. Germline-derived CDR1 and CDR2 are SGHAT and FQNNGV. Between the trimmed V and J ends, which lost 5 bases and 7 bases, there was a span of 14 bases. The chain has TRBV11-2 and TRBJ2-2; the D is unclear. This sequence originates from a human donor in a cohort sampled during active COVID-19. The sample was peripheral blood. The CDR3 loop is CASSLERLGGELFF. In DNA form, the CDR3 reads TGTGCCAGCAGCCTCGAGCGTCTTGGCGGGGAGCTGTTTTTT.